This T cell receptor beta chain derives from a study of cytomegalovirus exposure and HLA in healthy donors. Study results and limitations: Follow-up analysis later connected one missense variant in DCLRE1C with trimming of TCR beta V- and J-genes. Listed as cytomegalovirus-associated were 150 or so TCR beta chains.

Note on this clone: Its cognate antigen is unknown.

The PCR made use of 60 Vbeta and 13 Jbeta primers. The data were produced by immunoSEQ multiplex PCR, yet TCRdb's version contains in-frame clones alone and is incomplete. The repertoire table contains 90,000 to 130,000 clones. The clonotype originates from a man aged 30 to 39 in good health and CMV-seronegative. The sequencing input was PBMCs.

CDR3 coding DNA: TGTGCCAGCAGCGCCGGGACTCCCGGGCACATTCAGTACTTC. This codes for CASSAGTPGHIQYF. The V gene is TRBV9, the J gene TRBJ2-4; possibly TRBD2 for D (6 bases). V lost 3 bases, J lost 8 bases, and 15 bases lay in between. This CDR3 region has 14 residues. Germline V gene sequence: CDR1 SGDLS, CDR2 YYNGEE.